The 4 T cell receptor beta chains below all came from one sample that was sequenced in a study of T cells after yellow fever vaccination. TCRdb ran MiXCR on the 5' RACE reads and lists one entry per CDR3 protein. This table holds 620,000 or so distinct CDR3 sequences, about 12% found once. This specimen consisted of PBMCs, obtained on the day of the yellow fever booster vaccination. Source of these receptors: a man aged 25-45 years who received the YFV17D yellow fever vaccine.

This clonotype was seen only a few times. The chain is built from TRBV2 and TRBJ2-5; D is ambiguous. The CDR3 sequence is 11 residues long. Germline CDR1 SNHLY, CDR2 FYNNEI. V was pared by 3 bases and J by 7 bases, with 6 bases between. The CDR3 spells CASSDSGTQYF. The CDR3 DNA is TGTGCCAGCAGTGACTCGGGGACCCAGTACTTC.

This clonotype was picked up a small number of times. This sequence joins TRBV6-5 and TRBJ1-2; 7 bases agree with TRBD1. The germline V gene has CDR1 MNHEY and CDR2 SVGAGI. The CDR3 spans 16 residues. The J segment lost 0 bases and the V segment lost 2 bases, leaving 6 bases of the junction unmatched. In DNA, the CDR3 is TGTGCCAGCAGTTACGACAGGGCAATGTCTAACTATGGCTACACCTTC. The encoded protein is CASSYDRAMSNYGYTF.

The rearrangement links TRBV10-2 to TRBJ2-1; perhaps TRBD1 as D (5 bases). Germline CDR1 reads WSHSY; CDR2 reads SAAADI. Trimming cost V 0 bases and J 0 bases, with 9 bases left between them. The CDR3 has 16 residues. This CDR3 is CASSESDILSYNEQFF. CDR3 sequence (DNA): TGCGCCAGCAGTGAGTCGGACATACTCTCCTACAATGAGCAGTTCTTC.

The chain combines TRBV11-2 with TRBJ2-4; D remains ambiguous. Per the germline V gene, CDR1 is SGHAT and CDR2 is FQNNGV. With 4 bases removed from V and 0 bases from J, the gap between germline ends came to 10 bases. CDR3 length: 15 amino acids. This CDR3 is CASSSSDLAKNIQYF. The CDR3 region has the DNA TGTGCCAGCAGCTCGTCAGACTTAGCCAAAAACATTCAGTACTTC.